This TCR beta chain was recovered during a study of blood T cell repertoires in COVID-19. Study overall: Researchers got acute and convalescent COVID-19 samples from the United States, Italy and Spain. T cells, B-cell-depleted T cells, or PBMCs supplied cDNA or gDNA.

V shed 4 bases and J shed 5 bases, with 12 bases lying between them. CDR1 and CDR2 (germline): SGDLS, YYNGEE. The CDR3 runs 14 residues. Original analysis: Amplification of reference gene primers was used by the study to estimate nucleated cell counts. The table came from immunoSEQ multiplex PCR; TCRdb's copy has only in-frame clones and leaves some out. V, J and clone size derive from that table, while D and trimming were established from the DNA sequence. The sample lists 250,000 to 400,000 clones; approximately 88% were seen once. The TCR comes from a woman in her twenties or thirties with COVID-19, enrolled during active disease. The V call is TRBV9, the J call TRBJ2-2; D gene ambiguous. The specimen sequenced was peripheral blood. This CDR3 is CASSPRLATGELFF. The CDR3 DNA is TGTGCCAGCAGCCCCCGTCTGGCTACCGGGGAGCTGTTTTTT.